The 12 T cell receptor beta chains below all came from one sample that was sequenced in a study of blood T cell repertoires in COVID-19. Profiling relied on immunoSEQ multiplex PCR, and the TCRdb table lists in-frame clones only, not all of them. The table includes about 340,000 clones, around 87% detected once. Sequencing was carried out using peripheral blood. Every receptor here comes from a woman in her forties or fifties with COVID-19, enrolled during active disease.

This chain connects TRBV21-1 to TRBJ1-1; the D call of TRBD1 is as the table states it, not checked on the DNA. TRBV21-1 is described as a pseudogene. The CDR3 totals 18 residues. CDR3 residues: CASSKGDREEDMNTEAFF. Written as DNA, the CDR3 is TGTGCCAGCAGCAAAGGTGACAGGGAGGAGGACATGAACACTGAAGCTTTCTTT.

This sequence joins TRBV11-2 and TRBJ1-1; no firm D call. CDR3 length equals 15 residues. V was clipped by 1 base and J by 2 bases, with 11 bases between them. Germline lookup yields CDR1 SGHAT and CDR2 FQNNGV. CDR3 nucleotides: TGTGCCAGCAGCTTAGTATCCGGGGAAAACACTGAAGCTTTCTTT. Translated, it gives CASSLVSGENTEAFF.

This clone was detected only once. V usage is TRBV2 and J usage is TRBJ2-7; a possible D gene is TRBD1 (5 bases). The CDR3 consists of 13 residues. The germline CDR1 and CDR2 sequences are SNHLY and FYNNEI. Trimming left V 8 bases short and J 3 bases short, with 14 bases between. In nucleotides, the CDR3 is TGTGCCAGCGGAACGGACACCCGCTACGAGCAGTACTTC. Amino acids: CASGTDTRYEQYF.

The rearrangement joins TRBV6-2 or TRBV6-3 to TRBJ2-7; the D gene is possibly TRBD2 (5 bases). V lost 6 bases and J lost 3, with 15 bases in between. Germline V gene data show CDR1 as MNHEY and CDR2 as SVGEGT. The length of the CDR3 is 14 residues. The CDR3 region is CASRPGGQVYEQYF. CDR3 nucleotides: TGTGCCAGCAGGCCTGGCGGGCAGGTCTACGAGCAGTACTTC.

The V and J genes are TRBV30 and TRBJ1-2, with D unresolved. Trimming left V 5 bases short and J 6 bases short, with 10 bases between. The CDR3 has 11 amino acids. Germline V lookup: CDR1 GTSNPN, CDR2 SVGIG (reference sequence). CDR3 residues: CAWDFGDGYTF. The CDR3 nucleotides read TGTGCCTGGGACTTCGGGGATGGCTACACCTTC. Together with reference TRBV30 and TRBJ1-2, the CDR3 gives the full variable domain: SQTIHQWPATLVQPVGSPLSLECTVEGTSNPNLYWYRQAAGRGLQLLFYSVGIGQISSEVPQNLSASRPQDRQFILSSKKLLLSDSGFYLCAWDFGDGYTFGSGTRLTVV.

This clone was seen just once. This chain links TRBV4-2 with TRBJ2-1; 10 bases line up with TRBD2. The CDR3 is 17 residues long. V was pared by 4 bases and J by 7 bases, with 13 bases of the junction left unmatched. CDR1 LGHNA and CDR2 YNFKEQ come from the germline V gene. The CDR3, as DNA: TGTGCCAGCAGCCGCAGACTAGCGGGTGAGCTGGGTAATGAGCAGTTCTTC. Its translation: CASSRRLAGELGNEQFF.

The table lists this clone with many counts. The CDR3 sequence: CASRRKEGPYEQYF. DNA of the CDR3: TGCGCCAGCAGGCGAAAAGAGGGTCCCTACGAGCAGTACTTC. This chain joins TRBV5-1 and TRBJ2-7; D may be TRBD2 (5 bases). The CDR3 totals 14 residues. Germline V CDR1 and CDR2: SGHRS, YFSETQ. Trimming removed 5 bases at V and 2 bases at J, with 14 bases between.

This rearrangement joins TRBV30 to TRBJ1-2; perhaps TRBD1 as D (6 bases). Germline V gives CDR1 GTSNPN, CDR2 SVGIG (reference sequence). V gave up 2 bases and J gave up 7 bases, with 14 bases separating them. The CDR3 has 13 residues. The CDR3 is CAWSYVSGVGYTF. For the CDR3, the DNA is TGTGCCTGGAGTTATGTTTCAGGGGTTGGCTACACCTTC.

J is TRBJ1-1 and V is TRBV28; the match to TRBD1 covers 8 bases. After removal of 4 bases from V and 5 bases from J, the junction contained 9 bases not matched to a gene. The CDR3 totals 15 residues. CDR1 is MDHEN, CDR2 SYDVKM, per germline. The CDR3 DNA sequence: TGTGCCAGCAGTTCTGCCGGGACAGGAGGAACTGAAGCTTTCTTT. Protein sequence: CASSSAGTGGTEAFF.

This clone was observed a single time. Other DNA sequences in this sample translate to the same CDR3. J is TRBJ1-1 and V is TRBV19; 8 bases agree with TRBD1. Germline values: CDR1 LNHDA, CDR2 SQIVND (reference sequence). CDR3 length: 14 amino acids. V was pared by 5 bases and J by 0 bases, with 2 bases of the junction left unmatched. The CDR3: CASSQGAMNTEAFF. In nucleotides, the CDR3 is TGTGCCAGTAGTCAGGGGGCTATGAACACTGAAGCTTTCTTT.

The chain employs TRBV27 and TRBJ1-6, with D uncertain. Trimming took 2 bases from V and 1 from J, leaving 12 bases between them. Germline assignment: CDR1 MNHEY and CDR2 SMNVEV (reference sequence). The CDR3 has 17 residues. CDR3 region: CASSLSAGGSYNSPLHF. The CDR3 DNA sequence: TGTGCCAGCAGTTTAAGTGCCGGAGGGTCCTATAATTCACCCCTCCACTTT.

With respect to this clone: A junction end diverges from the germline sequence, so it may reflect a read error. The chain carries TRBV7-7 and TRBJ2-1, with 7 bases matching TRBD2. Germline CDR1 and CDR2: SSHAT and FNYEAQ (reference sequence). The CDR3 is 14 amino acids. The CDR3 DNA follows: TGTGCTAGCAGCTCCGGACTAGGCTACAATGAGCAGTTCTTC. Its translation: CASSSGLGYNEQFF.